This TCR beta chain was obtained from a study of T-cell memory formation after mild COVID-19. The 5'RACE method, run with constant-segment primers, produced TCR alpha and TCR beta cDNA libraries (carrying sample barcodes and UMIs). TCRdb used MiXCR to reprocess the 5' RACE reads, holding one entry per CDR3 protein. The data contain roughly 560,000 distinct CDR3 sequences, over 20% of them singletons. Study results and caveats: Among clones contracting day 15 to 85, CD4/CD8 was balanced, whereas later expanders leaned CD4+. Unconfirmed was the SARS-CoV-2 specificity of second-wave clones that peaked on day 37. Most CD4+ clones that shrank were in CM and EM, while CD8+ ones turned up in EMRA.

Germline V lookup: CDR1 LGHNT, CDR2 FRNRAP. CDR3 length equals 12 residues. With 5 bases removed from V and 4 bases from J, the gap between germline ends came to 6 bases. Remarks on this clonotype: Its antigen is as yet unknown.

The J gene is TRBJ2-1, the V gene TRBV12-5; no clear D. The clonotype originates from an adult woman who had mild COVID-19 (a few samples of this study predate the infection). Cell type and time point are not known. The sequenced material came from PBMCs or a T cell subset sorted from them (not recorded which). In nucleotides, the CDR3 is TGTGCTAGTGGTATGGGTTACAATGAGCAGTTCTTC. It encodes CASGMGYNEQFF.